These 17 T cell receptor beta chains came from one sample sequenced in a study of CD8 T cells in ankylosing spondylitis listed by TCRdb under 2017. The library came from 5' RACE. The listed sequencing device is Illumina HiSeq 2500. TCRdb handled the public reads itself, with Q25 trimming in fastp and clone calling in MiXCR, and kept productive beta chains. Each entry merges the rows of one CDR3 protein and shows their most common DNA and genes. Counted in this sample were 50,000 to 75,000 distinct CDR3 sequences; 6.2% of them appeared once. The ten largest clones add up to approximately 5% of the sample. Sequences were obtained from synovial fluid, either unsorted or a sorted T cell fraction (not recorded which). The receptors come from a male donor with ankylosing spondylitis.

This clonotype was counted at least ten times. The chain combines TRBV28 with TRBJ2-5; 10 bases are a match to TRBD1. The CDR3 contains 14 residues. J lost 1 base, V lost 5 bases, and 1 base had no gene match. Germline CDR1 MDHEN, CDR2 SYDVKM. CDR3 amino acids: CASSRTGGQETQYF. In DNA, the CDR3 is TGTGCCAGCAGTCGGACAGGGGGCCAAGAGACCCAGTACTTC.

This clonotype was seen at least ten times. CDR3 protein: CASSLDHLLSGNTIYF. Written as DNA, the CDR3 is TGTGCCAGCAGCTTGGACCATCTCCTCTCTGGAAACACCATATATTTT. The V call is TRBV7-2, the J call TRBJ1-3; D gene unclear. The CDR3 loop spans 16 amino acids. In germline, CDR1 is SGHTA, CDR2 FQGNSA. V was clipped by 3 bases and J by 0 bases, with 12 bases between them.

The V call is TRBV20-1, the J call TRBJ2-7; 11 nucleotides align to TRBD2. The CDR3 has 13 amino acids. The ends lost 7 bases at V and 2 bases at J; junction bases unmatched: 4. Germline CDR1 is DFQATT and CDR2 is SNEGSKA (reference sequence). CDR3 loop: CSVRLAGTYEQYF. CDR3 nucleotide sequence: TGCAGTGTACGACTAGCGGGAACCTACGAGCAGTACTTC.

This clonotype was detected many times. The chain joins TRBV5-1 to TRBJ1-1, with TRBD1 identical over 8 bases. The length of the CDR3 is 16 residues. V was pared by 3 bases and J by 0 bases, with 7 bases of the junction left unmatched. The germline V gene encodes CDR1 SGHRS and CDR2 YFSETQ. The DNA for the CDR3 is TGCGCCAGCAGCTCCGGACAGGGTATCTTGAACACTGAAGCTTTCTTT. The encoded protein is CASSSGQGILNTEAFF.

In this sample, this clonotype turned up many times. The rearrangement joins TRBV4-1 to TRBJ2-2; 13 bases are shared with TRBD2. Germline V gives CDR1 MGHRA, CDR2 YSYEKL. Trimming at V came to 4 bases and at J to 7 bases, leaving 9 bases not matched to a gene. The CDR3 spans 17 residues. CDR3: CASSRGLAGVYSGELFF. The DNA of the CDR3 is TGCGCCAGCAGCCGAGGACTAGCGGGAGTGTATAGCGGGGAGCTGTTTTTT.

Ten or more counts support this clonotype. This CDR3 is CATGTGAGNTIYF. The CDR3 coding sequence is TGTGCCACCGGTACAGGGGCTGGAAACACCATATATTTT. The chain couples TRBV24-1 to TRBJ1-3, with 7 bases identical to TRBD1. Germline V CDR1 and CDR2: KGHDR, SFDVKD. The CDR3 totals 13 residues. J lost 2 bases, V lost 9 bases, and 3 bases had no gene match.

This clonotype was recorded many times. This chain links TRBV20-1 with TRBJ2-1; TRBD2 matches at 11 bases. CDR1 DFQATT and CDR2 SNEGSKA come from the germline V gene (reference sequence). V dropped 0 bases and J dropped 3; count of bases not matched to a gene: 7. The CDR3 is made up of 17 amino acids. CDR3 region: CSARDRLAGGIYNEQFF. Here the CDR3 DNA reads TGCAGTGCTAGAGATCGGCTAGCGGGAGGAATCTACAATGAGCAGTTCTTC.

V is TRBV20-1 and J is TRBJ2-1, with 13 bases fitting TRBD2. Germline V gives CDR1 DFQATT, CDR2 SNEGSKA (reference sequence). Trimming at V came to 3 bases and at J to 1 base, leaving 9 bases not matched to a gene. This CDR3 is built from 18 residues. The CDR3 protein is CSARLGQGLAGSYNEQFF. The CDR3 bases are TGCAGTGCTAGGCTGGGACAGGGACTAGCGGGGTCCTACAATGAGCAGTTCTTC.

The CDR3 bases are TGTGCCAGCAGCTACCACGACAGGATCTACGAGCAGTACTTC. This codes for CASSYHDRIYEQYF. The chain uses TRBV5-5 and TRBJ2-7; the D gene is possibly TRBD1 (6 bases). Germline V CDR1 and CDR2: SGHKS, YYEKEE (reference sequence). The CDR3 length is 14 residues. V was shortened by 3 bases and J by 3 bases, with 13 bases between the two germline ends.

This clonotype showed up just a few times. The chain links TRBV7-8 to TRBJ2-7, with a tentative D call TRBD2 (5 bases). Germline V gene lookup returns CDR1 SGHVS and CDR2 FQNEAQ. The CDR3 consists of 15 residues. V lost 3 bases to trimming and J lost 0 bases, with 12 bases between them. The CDR3 sequence: CASSLGWRSSYEQYF. DNA of the CDR3: TGTGCCAGCAGCTTGGGATGGAGGAGCTCCTACGAGCAGTACTTC. Supplemented by reference TRBV7-8 and TRBJ2-7, the full variable domain reads GAGVSQSPRYKVAKRGQDVALRCDPISGHVSLFWYQQALGQGPEFLTYFQNEAQLDKSGLPSDRFFAERPEGSVSTLKIQRTQQEDSAVYLCASSLGWRSSYEQYFGPGTRLTVT.

The chain carries TRBV7-9 and TRBJ1-2; D not resolved. Trimming removed 7 bases from V and 4 bases from J, with 19 bases in between. The CDR3 is 15 residues long. Germline loops: CDR1 SEHNR, CDR2 FQNEAQ (reference sequence). The CDR3 sequence: CASTFDTFAGYGYTF. The CDR3 nucleotides read TGTGCCAGCACCTTTGACACCTTCGCGGGCTATGGCTACACCTTC.

This clonotype showed up many times. V and J are TRBV4-1 and TRBJ2-5; no firm D call. The V gene's germline CDR1 is MGHRA and CDR2 YSYEKL. This CDR3 has 15 amino acids. V was shortened by 1 base and J by 5 bases, with 14 bases between the two germline ends. Here the CDR3 reads CASSQAKNSEETQYF. In DNA, the CDR3 is TGCGCCAGCAGCCAAGCGAAAAATTCCGAGGAGACCCAGTACTTC.

This clonotype came up many times. This chain joins TRBV20-1 and TRBJ2-1; 9 nucleotides agree with TRBD2. J was trimmed by 4 bases and V by 3 bases; bases with no gene match: 10. The length of the CDR3 is 16 residues. Germline CDR1 and CDR2: DFQATT and SNEGSKA (reference sequence). This CDR3 is CSASKQTSGTYNEQFF. CDR3 DNA: TGCAGTGCTAGCAAACAGACTAGCGGAACATACAATGAGCAGTTCTTC.

There are many counts of this clonotype. The chain couples TRBV24-1 to TRBJ2-5; D may be TRBD2 (6 bases). Germline V gives CDR1 KGHDR, CDR2 SFDVKD. The CDR3 totals 15 residues. With 4 bases removed from V and 2 bases from J, the gap between germline ends came to 13 bases. The DNA for the CDR3 is TGTGCCACCAGTGACTCGGTCGGAGGGCAAGAGACCCAGTACTTC. Protein sequence: CATSDSVGGQETQYF.

This clonotype was counted ten times or more. The V and J genes are TRBV2 and TRBJ1-1; D is perhaps TRBD1 (6 bases). V was trimmed by 6 bases and J by 1 base, leaving 12 bases between them. This CDR3 is built from 14 residues. Looked up from germline, CDR1 is SNHLY and CDR2 is FYNNEI. Here the CDR3 reads CASSADRTNTEAFF. DNA for the CDR3: TGTGCCAGCAGCGCTGACAGGACGAACACTGAAGCTTTCTTT.

The sample holds many counts of this clonotype. V and J are TRBV7-2 and TRBJ2-5; TRBD1 matches at 8 bases. CDR3 length equals 14 residues. Trimming removed 1 base from V and 4 bases from J; junction bases left unmatched: 2. CDR1 and CDR2 (germline): SGHTA, FQGNSA. The CDR3 DNA reads as TGTGCCAGCAGCTTAGACAGGGGGAGAGAGACCCAGTACTTC. The encoded protein is CASSLDRGRETQYF.

The chain is built from TRBV20-1 and TRBJ2-3; D may be TRBD1 or TRBD2 (5 bases each). CDR1 is DFQATT and CDR2 is SNEGSKA in the germline V gene (reference sequence). Trimming took off 7 bases at V and 5 bases at J, with 25 bases between the two ends. This CDR3 is 16 amino acids long. The CDR3 sequence: CSVGGLSPGDLDTQYF. CDR3 nucleotides: TGCAGTGTTGGGGGTCTGAGTCCGGGCGATTTAGATACGCAGTATTTT.